This is a list of T cell receptor beta chains from one sample in a study of graft-versus-host responses after intestinal transplantation. These receptors' antigens are unknown. Here immunoSEQ multiplex PCR was the method, and the copy in TCRdb shows in-frame clones only, minus some. The sample consists of about 130,000 clones, approximately 94% of them appearing once. The source was unstimulated CD4+ T cells sorted from spleen or lymph node cells, collected before intestinal transplant. The source is a human donor who received an intestinal transplant. CDR3s include the opening cysteine and the closing phenylalanine or tryptophan. The D gene is left open where the match is weak. Clone sizes are given selectively: once, few, many, or a class where the clone is expanded.

NA | TRBJ1-2 | TRBV7-8 | NA | 16 | CASSPRPEGAVYGYTF | TGTGCCAGCAGCCCCCGCCCTGAGGGCGCGGTCTATGGCTACACCTTC
NA | TRBJ2-5 | TRBV4-1 | NA | 13 | CASSQGGVETQYF | TGCGCCAGCAGCCAAGGAGGTGTAGAGACCCAGTACTTC
NA | TRBJ2-4 | TRBV23-1 | NA | 16 | CASSPLCGAFKNIQYF | TGCGCCAGCAGCCCCCTTTGTGGGGCTTTCAAAAACATTCAGTACTTC
NA | TRBJ1-3 | TRBV25-1 | NA | 12 | CASRGAGNTIYF | TGTGCCAGCAGAGGGGCTGGAAACACCATATATTTT
NA | TRBJ1-5 | TRBV7-8 | NA | 16 | CASSLASMYSNQPQHF | TGTGCCAGCAGCTTAGCCTCGATGTATAGCAATCAGCCCCAGCATTTT
NA | TRBJ1-4 | TRBV15 | NA | 15 | CATSTATSTNEKLFF | TGTGCCACCAGCACTGCTACTTCAACTAATGAAAAACTGTTTTTT
NA | TRBJ2-3 | TRBV5-1 | NA | 16 | CASSLNLREFTDTQYF | TGCGCCAGCAGCTTGAACCTACGGGAATTCACAGATACGCAGTATTTT
NA | TRBJ2-3 | TRBV10-3 | NA | 13 | CAINGASTDTQYF | TGTGCCATCAACGGAGCCAGCACAGATACGCAGTATTTT
NA | TRBJ2-1 | TRBV6-1 | NA | 14 | CAAGTTGVMNEQFF | TGTGCCGCAGGTACGACGGGGGTGATGAATGAGCAGTTCTTC
NA | TRBJ1-2 | TRBV19 | NA | 15 | CASQPVRQGHYGYTF | TGTGCCAGTCAACCTGTTCGCCAGGGGCACTATGGCTACACCTTC
NA | TRBJ1-1 | TRBV29-1 | NA | 13 | CSGSGTRNTEAFF | TGCAGCGGCTCCGGGACACGGAACACTGAAGCTTTCTTT
NA | TRBJ1-1 | TRBV15 | NA | 14 | CATSRRQINTEAFF | TGTGCCACCAGCAGGCGACAGATTAACACTGAAGCTTTCTTT
NA | TRBJ2-2 | TRBV5-6 | NA | 14 | CASSLPHLTGELFF | TGTGCCAGCAGCCTCCCACATCTCACCGGGGAGCTGTTTTTT
NA | TRBJ1-1 | TRBV19 | NA | 13 | CASTLGGLTEAFF | TGTGCCAGTACCCTGGGGGGGCTCACTGAAGCTTTCTTT
NA | TRBJ2-7 | TRBV11-2 | TRBD2 | 15 | CASSLLSGGASEQYF | TGTGCCAGCAGCTTACTTAGCGGGGGGGCCTCCGAGCAGTACTTC
NA | TRBJ2-3 | TRBV9 | TRBD1 | 15 | CASSLSGTGPDTQYF | TGTGCCAGCAGCCTATCCGGGACAGGTCCAGATACGCAGTATTTT
NA | TRBJ1-3 | TRBV11-3 | NA | 14 | CASSFAPGTNTIYF | TGTGCCAGCAGCTTCGCCCCCGGGACAAACACCATATATTTT
NA | TRBJ2-7 | TRBV4-1 | TRBD1 | 15 | CASSHLDRGYYEQYF | TGCGCCAGCAGCCACCTCGACAGGGGATACTACGAGCAGTACTTC
NA | TRBJ1-5 | TRBV10-3 | NA | 15 | CAISESPGGNQPQHF | TGTGCCATCAGTGAGTCTCCCGGGGGCAATCAGCCCCAGCATTTT
few | TRBJ1-6 | TRBV6-6 | TRBD1 | 14 | CASSPRTGLTPLHF | TGTGCCAGCAGTCCCCGGACAGGGCTAACACCCCTCCACTTT
NA | TRBJ1-6 | TRBV6-1 | NA | 15 | CASGRQSSYNSPLHF | TGTGCCAGCGGGCGACAGAGCTCCTATAATTCACCCCTCCACTTT
NA | TRBJ2-1 | TRBV10-1 | TRBD2 | 14 | CASSGGGAYNEQFF | TGCGCCAGCAGTGGCGGGGGGGCCTACAATGAGCAGTTCTTC
NA | TRBJ1-5 | TRBV28 | NA | 12 | CASRVSNQPQHF | TGTGCCAGCAGGGTGAGCAATCAGCCCCAGCATTTT
NA | TRBJ1-1 | TRBV9 | TRBD1 | 17 | CASGPTGSLKMNTEAFF | TGTGCCAGCGGGCCGACAGGGTCCCTAAAAATGAACACTGAAGCCTTCTTT
NA | TRBJ2-3 | TRBV2 | TRBD2 | 15 | CASRNLAGVTDTQYF | TGTGCCAGCAGGAACTTAGCGGGGGTCACAGATACGCAGTATTTT
NA | TRBJ1-1 | TRBV4-1 | NA | 15 | CASRRQGPLNTEAFF | TGCGCCAGCCGTCGGCAGGGCCCCCTGAACACTGAAGCTTTCTTT
NA | TRBJ1-5 | TRBV19 | TRBD1 | 15 | CASMTGPLRNQPQHF | TGTGCCAGTATGACAGGGCCCTTAAGGAATCAGCCCCAGCATTTT
once | TRBJ1-2 | TRBV11-2 | NA | 17 | CASSLVFRRIGKYGYTF | TGTGCCAGCAGCTTAGTCTTTCGACGAATCGGGAAATATGGCTACACCTTC
NA | TRBJ2-1 | TRBV11-3 | NA | 15 | CASSLRAGAYNEQFF | TGTGCCAGCAGCTTACGGGCAGGGGCCTACAATGAGCAGTTCTTC